These 27 T cell receptor beta chains came from one sample sequenced in a study of Ad26.COV2.S vaccination and SARS-CoV-2 variants. Assay: immunoSEQ multiplex PCR; the TCRdb copy retains only in-frame clones and omits some. The sample records over 130,000 clones, roughly 89% being singletons. Sequences were derived from peripheral blood, sampled after recovery from COVID-19. The receptors come from a human donor who had recovered from COVID-19.

The J gene is TRBJ2-1, the V gene TRBV4-3; TRBD2 agrees at 7 bases. The CDR3 loop spans 15 amino acids. The germline CDR1 and CDR2 sequences are LGHNA and YSLEER. The V gene end was trimmed by 8 bases and the J gene end by 5 bases; junction bases not matched to a gene: 12. The DNA for the CDR3 is TGCGCCAGCGTGAAAAGCTGGGGGGGGGACAATGAGCAGTTCTTC. Translated, it gives CASVKSWGGDNEQFF.

This clone was detected only a few times. The rearrangement uses TRBV6-6 and TRBJ2-2; D uncertain. The CDR3 loop spans 12 amino acids. CDR1 is MNHNY and CDR2 is SVGAGI in the germline V gene (reference sequence). V lost 6 bases and J 0 bases, leaving 2 bases between the germline ends. CDR3 region: CASRSNTGELFF. The CDR3 DNA follows: TGTGCCAGCAGGTCGAACACCGGGGAGCTGTTTTTT.

This clone was observed a few times. The chain has TRBV4-3 and TRBJ1-3, with 8 bases matching TRBD1. Germline V gene lookup returns CDR1 LGHNA and CDR2 YSLEER. The CDR3 length is 17 residues. The V and J ends lost 0 bases and 0 bases, in that order; junction bases with no gene match: 4. CDR3 DNA: TGCGCCAGCAGCCAAGATTGGGACAGGAGCTCTGGAAACACCATATATTTT. As protein: CASSQDWDRSSGNTIYF.

This chain connects TRBV4-1 to TRBJ2-5; D possibly corresponds to TRBD1 (5 bases). Trimming took off 8 bases at V and 1 base at J, with 11 bases between the two ends. Germline lookup yields CDR1 MGHRA and CDR2 YSYEKL. This CDR3 is built from 13 residues. The CDR3 sequence is CASRPDSQETQYF. The CDR3 DNA reads TGCGCCAGCCGCCCCGACAGCCAAGAGACCCAGTACTTC.

The chain combines TRBV6-5 with TRBJ1-2; D might be TRBD1 (5 bases). Germline CDR1 and CDR2: MNHEY and SVGAGI. Deletions cut 6 bases from V and 0 bases from J, with 14 bases between. The CDR3 length is 15 residues. This CDR3 reads CASSPRGEPNYGYTF. As DNA, the CDR3 is TGTGCCAGCAGCCCGCGGGGGGAACCTAACTATGGCTACACCTTC.

The chain employs TRBV6-1 and TRBJ1-2, with TRBD1 matching over 8 bases. The CDR3 spans 15 residues. V trimming: 7 bases; J trimming: 0 bases; junction bases outside the gene matches: 7. CDR1 and CDR2 (germline): MNHNS, SASEGT. CDR3 sequence: CASTLQGVANYGYTF. The CDR3 nucleotides are TGTGCCAGCACCTTACAGGGGGTAGCTAACTATGGCTACACCTTC.

The chain employs TRBV9 and TRBJ2-7, with 9 positions matching TRBD1. The CDR3 contains 15 residues. In germline, CDR1 is SGDLS, CDR2 YYNGEE. V trimming: 4 bases; J trimming: 4 bases; junction bases outside the gene matches: 9. The CDR3 DNA reads as TGTGCCAGCAGCTCAGGCGGGACAGGGTATTACGAGCAGTACTTC. Its protein is CASSSGGTGYYEQYF. The full variable domain, completed using reference TRBV9 and TRBJ2-7, is DSGVTQTPKHLITATGQRVTLRCSPRSGDLSVYWYQQSLDQGLQFLIQYYNGEERAKGNILERFSAQQFPDLHSELNLSSLELGDSALYFCASSSGGTGYYEQYFGPGTRLTVT.

The V gene is TRBV21-1, the J gene TRBJ2-5; the table's D gene call, TRBD2, was not cross checked with the DNA. TRBV21-1 is assigned pseudogene status. The CDR3 sequence is 15 residues long. CDR3: CASSKLGSGGETQYF. CDR3 sequence (DNA): TGTGCCAGCAGCAAATTGGGTAGCGGGGGGGAGACCCAGTACTTC.

V is TRBV6-5 and J is TRBJ2-1; no clear D gene. This CDR3 has 11 amino acids. Germline V gene lookup returns CDR1 MNHEY and CDR2 SVGAGI. Trimming pared 5 bases from V and 6 bases from J, leaving 5 bases between. CDR3: CASSPPNEQFF. The DNA of the CDR3 is TGTGCCAGCAGTCCACCCAATGAGCAGTTCTTC.

This rearrangement joins TRBV11-2 to TRBJ1-4; D not certain. This CDR3 has 15 residues. The germline V gene has CDR1 SGHAT and CDR2 FQNNGV. V lost 3 bases, J lost 0 bases, and 8 bases lay in between. CDR3 amino acids: CASSLGPATNEKLFF. In DNA, the CDR3 is TGTGCCAGCAGCTTGGGTCCCGCAACTAATGAAAAACTGTTTTTT. Full variable domain (remainder filled in from reference TRBV11-2 and TRBJ1-4): EAGVAQSPRYKIIEKRQSVAFWCNPISGHATLYWYQQILGQGPKLLIQFQNNGVVDDSQLPKDRFSAERLKGVDSTLKIQPAKLEDSAVYLCASSLGPATNEKLFFGSGTQLSVL.

J is TRBJ2-5 and V is TRBV15; D uncertain. This CDR3 has 12 residues. V was shortened by 3 bases and J by 0 bases, with 2 bases between the two germline ends. Germline values: CDR1 LNHNV, CDR2 YYDKDF (reference sequence). The CDR3 nucleotides read TGTGCCACCAGCAGGGACCAAGAGACCCAGTACTTC. Residues: CATSRDQETQYF.

The table lists this clone with a count of one. This chain uses TRBV7-2 with TRBJ1-1; no clear D. Germline CDR1 reads SGHTA; CDR2 reads FQGNSA. V lost 3 bases and J 4 bases, leaving 15 bases between the germline ends. CDR3 size: 15 residues. The CDR3 nucleotides read TGTGCCAGCAGCTTTGGAAGAGGACGGGCCACTGAAGCTTTCTTT. It yields the protein CASSFGRGRATEAFF.

The chain recombines TRBV4-3 with TRBJ2-1; D may be TRBD2 (6 bases). Germline V gene lookup returns CDR1 LGHNA and CDR2 YSLEER. The V gene lost 0 bases and the J gene lost 1 base, with 10 bases spanning the gap. The CDR3 sequence is 16 residues long. The CDR3 region has the DNA TGCGCCAGCAGCCAAGACGCTGCGGGGTCCTACAATGAGCAGTTCTTC. Its protein is CASSQDAAGSYNEQFF.

The V call is TRBV20-1, the J call TRBJ2-7; D is undetermined. Trimming took 1 base from V and 2 from J, leaving 3 bases between them. CDR3 size: 11 residues. In germline, CDR1 is DFQATT, CDR2 SNEGSKA (reference sequence). CDR3 nucleotide sequence: TGCAGTGCTAGAGGCGCCTACGAGCAGTACTTC. Translated: CSARGAYEQYF.

This chain links TRBV12-3 or TRBV12-4 with TRBJ2-7, with D possibly matching TRBD1 (5 bases). This CDR3 region has 13 residues. Trimming took 6 bases from V and 3 from J, leaving 12 bases between them. CDR3 DNA sequence: TGTGCCAGCAGCCCATCGACAGTCTACGAGCAGTACTTC. It encodes CASSPSTVYEQYF.

This sequence joins TRBV4-3 and TRBJ2-7; the D gene is possibly TRBD1 (6 bases). Trimming took 2 bases from V and 1 from J, leaving 18 bases between them. The CDR3 totals 17 residues. Germline V gene sequence: CDR1 LGHNA, CDR2 YSLEER. The DNA of the CDR3 is TGCGCCAGCAGCCAATTTCCTGTATCGGACAGATCCTACGAGCAGTACTTC. This translates into CASSQFPVSDRSYEQYF.

V usage is TRBV6-5 and J usage is TRBJ2-5; D remains unclear. The germline V gene encodes CDR1 MNHEY and CDR2 SVGAGI. There are 14 residues in the CDR3. Trimming removed 5 bases at V and 2 bases at J, with 12 bases between. The CDR3 sequence: CASSLHYGQETQYF. The CDR3 DNA reads TGTGCCAGCAGTCTTCATTATGGGCAAGAGACCCAGTACTTC.

The chain is built from TRBV7-2 and TRBJ2-3; D tentatively reads TRBD1 or TRBD2 (5 bases each). The CDR3 spans 17 residues. CDR1 is SGHTA and CDR2 is FQGNSA in the germline V gene. V was pared by 5 bases and J by 2 bases, with 20 bases between. The CDR3 protein is CASSHLLEGTHTDTQYF. In nucleotides, the CDR3 is TGTGCCAGCAGCCACTTGCTTGAAGGGACCCACACAGATACGCAGTATTTT.

The rearrangement links TRBV3-1 (or the pseudogene TRBV3-2) to TRBJ1-6; D remains ambiguous. The CDR3 runs 13 residues. Per germline, CDR1 LGHDT and CDR2 YNNKEL (reference sequence). Trimming took off 4 bases at V and 9 bases at J, with 10 bases between the two ends. CDR3: CASSPTLFSPLHF. As DNA, the CDR3 is TGTGCCAGCAGCCCCACCCTGTTTTCACCCCTCCACTTT.

This clone has only one observation. The chain links TRBV11-3 to TRBJ1-1; D gene ambiguous. The length of the CDR3 is 13 residues. Trimming took 1 base from V and 1 from J, leaving 4 bases between them. Germline values: CDR1 SGHNT, CDR2 YENEEA. DNA of the CDR3: TGTGCCAGCAGCTTAGCGACGAACACTGAAGCTTTCTTT. Its translation: CASSLATNTEAFF.

The rearrangement joins TRBV28 to TRBJ1-2, with D hard to call. The CDR3 sequence is 14 residues long. The V gene lost 3 bases and the J gene lost 0 bases, with 8 bases spanning the gap. Looked up from germline, CDR1 is MDHEN and CDR2 is SYDVKM. CDR3 sequence (DNA): TGTGCCAGCAGTTTTGGCACAGCTAACTATGGCTACACCTTC. It codes for CASSFGTANYGYTF.

This chain joins TRBV2 and TRBJ2-5, with D hard to call. V shed 0 bases and J shed 0 bases, with 5 bases lying between them. CDR3 length: 14 amino acids. CDR1 and CDR2 (germline): SNHLY, FYNNEI. CDR3 protein: CASSEAEYQETQYF. The CDR3 DNA reads as TGTGCCAGCAGTGAAGCAGAGTACCAAGAGACCCAGTACTTC. The complete variable domain, with remaining parts taken from reference TRBV2 and TRBJ2-5, reads EPEVTQTPSHQVTQMGQEVILRCVPISNHLYFYWYRQILGQKVEFLVSFYNNEISEKSEIFDDQFSVERPDGSNFTLKIRSTKLEDSAMYFCASSEAEYQETQYFGPGTRLLVL.

The chain's CDR3 is CASSQDRTGSEKLFF. The CDR3 region has the DNA TGCGCCAGCAGCCAAGATCGGACAGGAAGTGAAAAACTGTTTTTT. This rearrangement joins TRBV4-1 to TRBJ1-4; 7 positions agree with TRBD1. This CDR3 contains 15 residues. Germline CDR1 MGHRA, CDR2 YSYEKL. The junction had 5 bases not matched to a gene; V was cut back by 0 bases and J by 7 bases.

Regarding this clone: The sample holds other DNA sequences that translate to the same CDR3. The V gene is TRBV19, the J gene TRBJ1-5; no definite D call. With 1 base removed from V and 1 base from J, the gap between germline ends came to 8 bases. CDR3 size: 15 residues. Germline-derived CDR1 and CDR2 are LNHDA and SQIVND (reference sequence). CDR3 protein: CASSIAGRSNQPQHF. The CDR3 DNA reads as TGTGCCAGTAGTATAGCGGGGAGAAGCAATCAGCCCCAGCATTTT. Combining the CDR3 with reference TRBV19 and TRBJ1-5 gives the whole variable domain DGGITQSPKYLFRKEGQNVTLSCEQNLNHDAMYWYRQDPGQGLRLIYYSQIVNDFQKGDIAEGYSVSREKKESFPLTVTSAQKNPTAFYLCASSIAGRSNQPQHFGDGTRLSIL.

V and J are TRBV18 and TRBJ2-7, with a possible D match to TRBD1 (8 bases). Germline lookup yields CDR1 KGHSH and CDR2 LQKENI. The CDR3 contains 16 residues. With 4 bases removed from V and 5 bases from J, the gap between germline ends came to 21 bases. CDR3 bases: TGTGCCAGCTCACTGAAATGGACAGGGACTACCAACGAGCAGTACTTC. It codes for CASSLKWTGTTNEQYF.

The V gene is TRBV12-5, the J gene TRBJ1-2; D ambiguous. Per the germline V gene, CDR1 is LGHNT and CDR2 is FRNRAP. This CDR3 spans 12 amino acids. Between the trimmed V and J ends, which lost 1 base and 8 bases, there was a span of 8 bases. The CDR3 bases are TGTGCTAGTGGTTTGGGGGGATACGGCTACACCTTC. Translating gives CASGLGGYGYTF.

The V gene is TRBV13, the J gene TRBJ2-7, with 8 bases matching TRBD1. V was clipped by 5 bases and J by 1 base; unmatched bases: 13. The CDR3 has 17 amino acids. Germline V gene sequence: CDR1 PRHDT, CDR2 FYEKMQ (reference sequence). DNA for the CDR3: TGTGCCAGCAGCCCAAGACCCGGGACAGGTTATTCCTACGAGCAGTACTTC. Protein product: CASSPRPGTGYSYEQYF.